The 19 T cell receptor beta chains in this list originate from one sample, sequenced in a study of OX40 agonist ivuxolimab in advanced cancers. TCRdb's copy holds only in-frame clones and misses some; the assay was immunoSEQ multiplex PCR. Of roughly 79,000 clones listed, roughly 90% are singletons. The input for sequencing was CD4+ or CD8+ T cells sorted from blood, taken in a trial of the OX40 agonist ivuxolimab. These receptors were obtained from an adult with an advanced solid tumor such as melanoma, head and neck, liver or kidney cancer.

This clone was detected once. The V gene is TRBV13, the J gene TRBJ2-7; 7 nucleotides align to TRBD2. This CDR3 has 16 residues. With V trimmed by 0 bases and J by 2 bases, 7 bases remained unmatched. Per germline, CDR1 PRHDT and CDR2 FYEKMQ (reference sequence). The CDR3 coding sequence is TGTGCCAGCAGCTTAGGCAGGGCTAGCGGAACCTACGAGCAGTACTTC. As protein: CASSLGRASGTYEQYF.

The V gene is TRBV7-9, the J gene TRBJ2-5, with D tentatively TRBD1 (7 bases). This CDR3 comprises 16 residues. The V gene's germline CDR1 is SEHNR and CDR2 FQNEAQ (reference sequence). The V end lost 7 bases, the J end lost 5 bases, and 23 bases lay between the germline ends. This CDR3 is CASNSIYDRAGETQYF. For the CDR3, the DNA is TGTGCCAGCAACTCCATATACGACAGGGCGGGGGAGACCCAGTACTTC.

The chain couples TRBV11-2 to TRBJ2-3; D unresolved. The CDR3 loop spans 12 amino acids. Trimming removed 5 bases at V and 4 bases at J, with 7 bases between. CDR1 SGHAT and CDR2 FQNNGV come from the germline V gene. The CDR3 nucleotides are TGTGCCAGCAGCCTAGGTCCAGATACGCAGTATTTT. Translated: CASSLGPDTQYF. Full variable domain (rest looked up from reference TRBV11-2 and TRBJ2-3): EAGVAQSPRYKIIEKRQSVAFWCNPISGHATLYWYQQILGQGPKLLIQFQNNGVVDDSQLPKDRFSAERLKGVDSTLKIQPAKLEDSAVYLCASSLGPDTQYFGPGTRLTVL.

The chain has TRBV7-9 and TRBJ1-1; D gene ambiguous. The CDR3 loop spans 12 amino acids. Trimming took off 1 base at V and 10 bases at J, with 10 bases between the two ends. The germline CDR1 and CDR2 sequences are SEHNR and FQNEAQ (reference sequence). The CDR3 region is CASSLGSVGAFF. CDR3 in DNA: TGTGCCAGCAGCTTAGGGAGCGTGGGAGCTTTCTTT.

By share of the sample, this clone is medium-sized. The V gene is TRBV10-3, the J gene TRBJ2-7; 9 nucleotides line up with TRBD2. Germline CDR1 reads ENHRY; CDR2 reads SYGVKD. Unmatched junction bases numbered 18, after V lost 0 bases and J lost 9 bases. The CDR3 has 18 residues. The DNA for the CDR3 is TGTGCCATCAGTGAGTCCCACATCCTGACTAGCGGCAAAGAGGCGCAGTACTTC. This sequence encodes CAISESHILTSGKEAQYF.

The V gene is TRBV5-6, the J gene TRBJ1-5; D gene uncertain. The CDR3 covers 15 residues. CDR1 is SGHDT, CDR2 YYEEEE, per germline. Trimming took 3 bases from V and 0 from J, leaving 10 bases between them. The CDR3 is CASSSGLLSNQPQHF. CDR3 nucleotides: TGTGCCAGCAGCTCAGGTCTTCTTAGCAATCAGCCCCAGCATTTT.

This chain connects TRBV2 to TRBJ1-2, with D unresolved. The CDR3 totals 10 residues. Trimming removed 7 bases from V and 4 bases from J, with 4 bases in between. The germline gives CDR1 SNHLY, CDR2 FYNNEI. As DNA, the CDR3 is TGTGCCAGCAAGGCCTATGGCTACACCTTC. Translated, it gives CASKAYGYTF.

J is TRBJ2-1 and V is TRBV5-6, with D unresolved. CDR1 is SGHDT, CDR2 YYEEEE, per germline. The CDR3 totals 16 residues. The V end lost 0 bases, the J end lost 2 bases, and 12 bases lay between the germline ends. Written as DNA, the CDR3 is TGTGCCAGCAGCTTGGGGGTCTCGAGCCCCTACAATGAGCAGTTCTTC. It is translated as CASSLGVSSPYNEQFF.

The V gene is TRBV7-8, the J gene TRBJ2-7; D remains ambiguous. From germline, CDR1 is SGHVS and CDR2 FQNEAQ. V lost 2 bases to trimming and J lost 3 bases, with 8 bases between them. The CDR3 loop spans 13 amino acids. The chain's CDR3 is CASSLSGGYEQYF. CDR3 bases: TGTGCCAGCAGCTTATCCGGCGGCTACGAGCAGTACTTC.

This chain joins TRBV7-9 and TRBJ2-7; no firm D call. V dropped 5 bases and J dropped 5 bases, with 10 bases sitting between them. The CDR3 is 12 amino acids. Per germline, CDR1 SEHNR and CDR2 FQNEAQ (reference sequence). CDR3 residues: CASSEGSHEQYF. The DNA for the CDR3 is TGTGCCAGCAGCGAAGGGTCCCACGAGCAGTACTTC.

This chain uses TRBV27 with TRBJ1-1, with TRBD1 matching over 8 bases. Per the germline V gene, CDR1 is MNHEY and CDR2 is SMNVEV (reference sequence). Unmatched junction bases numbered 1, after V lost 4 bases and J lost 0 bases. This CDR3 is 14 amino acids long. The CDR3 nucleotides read TGTGCCAGCAGTTCGGACAGGGTGAACACTGAAGCTTTCTTT. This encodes CASSSDRVNTEAFF.

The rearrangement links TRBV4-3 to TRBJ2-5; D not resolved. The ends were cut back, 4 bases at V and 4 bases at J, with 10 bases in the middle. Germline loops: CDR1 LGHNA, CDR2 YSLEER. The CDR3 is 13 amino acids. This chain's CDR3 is CASSLRRSETQYF. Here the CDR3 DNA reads TGCGCCAGCAGCCTACGAAGATCAGAGACCCAGTACTTC.

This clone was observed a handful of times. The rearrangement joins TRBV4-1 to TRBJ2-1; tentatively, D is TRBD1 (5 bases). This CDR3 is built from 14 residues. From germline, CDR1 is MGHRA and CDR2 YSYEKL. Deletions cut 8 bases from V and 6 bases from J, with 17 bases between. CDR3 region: CASGQGADLNEQFF. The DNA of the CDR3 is TGCGCCAGCGGGCAAGGGGCCGACCTCAATGAGCAGTTCTTC.

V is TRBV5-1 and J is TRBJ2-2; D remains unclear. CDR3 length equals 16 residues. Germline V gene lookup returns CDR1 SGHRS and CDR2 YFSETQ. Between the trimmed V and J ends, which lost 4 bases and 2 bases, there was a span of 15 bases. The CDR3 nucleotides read TGCGCCAGCAGCCCATTGGCAGATACTAACACCGGGGAGCTGTTTTTT. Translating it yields CASSPLADTNTGELFF.

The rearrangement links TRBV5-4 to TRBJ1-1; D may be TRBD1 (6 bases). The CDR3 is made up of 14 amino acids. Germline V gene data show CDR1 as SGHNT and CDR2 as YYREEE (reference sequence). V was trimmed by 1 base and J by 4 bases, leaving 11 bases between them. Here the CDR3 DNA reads TGTGCCAGCAGCTTGCTAGGGACAAGCACTGAAGCTTTCTTT. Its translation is CASSLLGTSTEAFF.

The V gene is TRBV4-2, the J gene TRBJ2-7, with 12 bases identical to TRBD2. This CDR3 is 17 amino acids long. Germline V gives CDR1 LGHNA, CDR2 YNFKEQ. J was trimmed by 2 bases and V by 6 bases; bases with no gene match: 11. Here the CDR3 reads CASRYAASGGDPYEQYF. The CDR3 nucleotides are TGTGCCAGCAGATACGCAGCTAGCGGGGGGGATCCCTACGAGCAGTACTTC.

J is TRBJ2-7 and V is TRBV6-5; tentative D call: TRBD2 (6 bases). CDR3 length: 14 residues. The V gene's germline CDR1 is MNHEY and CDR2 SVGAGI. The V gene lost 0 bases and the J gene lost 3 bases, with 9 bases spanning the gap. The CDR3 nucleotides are TGTGCCAGCAGTTACTCGTTCGGGGGCTACGAGCAGTACTTC. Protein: CASSYSFGGYEQYF.

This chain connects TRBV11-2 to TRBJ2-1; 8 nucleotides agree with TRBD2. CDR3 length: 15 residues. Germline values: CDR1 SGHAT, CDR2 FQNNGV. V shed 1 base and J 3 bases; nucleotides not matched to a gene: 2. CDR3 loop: CASSLAAGGYNEQFF. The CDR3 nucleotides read TGTGCCAGCAGCTTAGCGGCGGGGGGCTACAATGAGCAGTTCTTC.

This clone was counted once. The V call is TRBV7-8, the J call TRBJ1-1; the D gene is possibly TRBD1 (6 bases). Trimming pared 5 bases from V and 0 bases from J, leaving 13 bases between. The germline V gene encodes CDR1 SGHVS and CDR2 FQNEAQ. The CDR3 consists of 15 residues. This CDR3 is CASSLPDRVNTEAFF. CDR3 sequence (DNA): TGTGCCAGCAGCCTGCCGGACAGAGTGAACACTGAAGCTTTCTTT.